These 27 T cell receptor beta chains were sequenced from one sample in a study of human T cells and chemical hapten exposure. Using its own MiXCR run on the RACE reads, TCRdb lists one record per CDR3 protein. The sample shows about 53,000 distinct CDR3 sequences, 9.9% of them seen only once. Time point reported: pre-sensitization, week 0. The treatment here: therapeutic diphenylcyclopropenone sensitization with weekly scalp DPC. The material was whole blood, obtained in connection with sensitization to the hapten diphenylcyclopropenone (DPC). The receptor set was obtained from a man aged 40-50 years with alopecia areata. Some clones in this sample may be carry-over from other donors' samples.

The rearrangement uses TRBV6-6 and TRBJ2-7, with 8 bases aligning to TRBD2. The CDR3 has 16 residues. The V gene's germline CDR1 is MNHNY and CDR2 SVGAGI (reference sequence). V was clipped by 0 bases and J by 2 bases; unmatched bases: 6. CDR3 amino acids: CASSYSSGREAYEQYF. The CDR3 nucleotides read TGTGCCAGCAGTTACTCAAGCGGGAGAGAAGCCTACGAGCAGTACTTC.

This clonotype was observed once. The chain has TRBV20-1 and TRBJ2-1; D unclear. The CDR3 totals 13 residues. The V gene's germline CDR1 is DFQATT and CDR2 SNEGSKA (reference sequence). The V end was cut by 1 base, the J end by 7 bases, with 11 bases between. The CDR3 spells CSARASRRNEQFF. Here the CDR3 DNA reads TGCAGTGCTAGAGCCAGTAGGCGGAATGAGCAGTTCTTC.

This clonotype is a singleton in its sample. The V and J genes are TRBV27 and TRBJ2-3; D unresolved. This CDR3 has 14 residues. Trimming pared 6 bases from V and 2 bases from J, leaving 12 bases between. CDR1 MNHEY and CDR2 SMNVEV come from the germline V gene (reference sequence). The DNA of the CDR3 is TGTGCCAGCAGCCCCCCCTCGGTCACAGATACGCAGTATTTT. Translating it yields CASSPPSVTDTQYF.

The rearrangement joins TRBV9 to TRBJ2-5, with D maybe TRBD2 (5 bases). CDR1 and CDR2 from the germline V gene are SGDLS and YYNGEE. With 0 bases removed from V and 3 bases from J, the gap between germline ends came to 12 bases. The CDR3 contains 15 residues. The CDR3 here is CASSVGAGNKETQYF. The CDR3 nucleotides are TGTGCCAGCAGCGTAGGGGCGGGTAACAAAGAGACCCAGTACTTC.

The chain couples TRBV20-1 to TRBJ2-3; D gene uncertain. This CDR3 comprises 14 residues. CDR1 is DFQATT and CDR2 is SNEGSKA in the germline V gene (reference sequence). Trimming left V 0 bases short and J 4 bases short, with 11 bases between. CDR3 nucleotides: TGCAGTGCTAGAGATCGAGGAGCTGCAGATACGCAGTATTTT. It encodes CSARDRGAADTQYF.

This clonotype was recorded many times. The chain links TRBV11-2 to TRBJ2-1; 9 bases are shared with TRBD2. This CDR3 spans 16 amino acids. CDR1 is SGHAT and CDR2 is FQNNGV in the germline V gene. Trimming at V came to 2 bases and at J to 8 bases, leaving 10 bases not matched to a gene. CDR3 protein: CASSLLGGRAIDEQFF. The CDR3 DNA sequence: TGTGCCAGCAGCTTACTGGGCGGGAGGGCCATCGATGAGCAGTTCTTC. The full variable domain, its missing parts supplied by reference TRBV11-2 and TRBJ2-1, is EAGVAQSPRYKIIEKRQSVAFWCNPISGHATLYWYQQILGQGPKLLIQFQNNGVVDDSQLPKDRFSAERLKGVDSTLKIQPAKLEDSAVYLCASSLLGGRAIDEQFFGPGTRLTVL.

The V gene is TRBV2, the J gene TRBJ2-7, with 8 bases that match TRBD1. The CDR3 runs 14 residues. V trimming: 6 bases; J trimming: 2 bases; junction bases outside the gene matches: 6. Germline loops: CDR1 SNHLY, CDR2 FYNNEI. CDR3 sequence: CASSAQGGPYEQYF. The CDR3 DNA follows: TGTGCCAGCAGCGCACAGGGGGGCCCCTACGAGCAGTACTTC.

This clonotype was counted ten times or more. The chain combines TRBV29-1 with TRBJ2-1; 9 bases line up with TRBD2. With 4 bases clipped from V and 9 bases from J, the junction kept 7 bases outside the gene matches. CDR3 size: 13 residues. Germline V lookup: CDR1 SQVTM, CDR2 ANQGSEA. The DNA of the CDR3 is TGCAGCGTTGCTGCGGGAGGGCTAGGTGAGCAGTTCTTC. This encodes CSVAAGGLGEQFF.

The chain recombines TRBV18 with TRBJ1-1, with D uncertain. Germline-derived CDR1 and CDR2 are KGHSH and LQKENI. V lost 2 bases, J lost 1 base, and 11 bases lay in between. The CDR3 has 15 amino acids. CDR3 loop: CASSPSLPGNTEAFF. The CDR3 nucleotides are TGTGCCAGCTCACCATCCCTTCCGGGGAACACTGAAGCTTTCTTT. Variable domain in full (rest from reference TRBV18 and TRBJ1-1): NAGVMQNPRHLVRRRGQEARLRCSPMKGHSHVYWYRQLPEEGLKFMVYLQKENIIDESGMPKERFSAEFPKEGPSILRIQQVVRGDSAAYFCASSPSLPGNTEAFFGQGTRLTVV.

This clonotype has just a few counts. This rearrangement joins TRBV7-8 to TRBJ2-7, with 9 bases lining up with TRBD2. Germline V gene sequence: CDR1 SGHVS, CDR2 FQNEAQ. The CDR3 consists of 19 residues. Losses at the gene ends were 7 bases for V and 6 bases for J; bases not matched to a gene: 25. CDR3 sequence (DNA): TGTGCCAGCACTGGGCTGGAGAGGGAGGGCGGCGGGAGGGCCCCCGAGCAGTACTTC. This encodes CASTGLEREGGGRAPEQYF.

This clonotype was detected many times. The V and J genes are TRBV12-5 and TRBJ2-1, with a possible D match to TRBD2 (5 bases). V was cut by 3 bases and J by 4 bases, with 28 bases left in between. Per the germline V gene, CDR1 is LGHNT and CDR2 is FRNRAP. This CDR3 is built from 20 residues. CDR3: CASGFPDSEAKPATYNEQFF. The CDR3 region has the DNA TGTGCTAGTGGTTTCCCGGACTCGGAGGCCAAGCCCGCAACTTACAATGAGCAGTTCTTC.

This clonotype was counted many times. CDR3 amino acids: CSVVRDSYEQYF. CDR3 bases: TGCAGCGTTGTCAGGGACTCGTACGAGCAGTACTTC. V gene TRBV29-1 combines with J gene TRBJ2-7; the D gene is possibly TRBD2 (6 bases). In germline, CDR1 is SQVTM, CDR2 ANQGSEA. Trimming stripped 4 bases from V and 4 bases from J, with 11 bases between. The CDR3 is 12 amino acids.

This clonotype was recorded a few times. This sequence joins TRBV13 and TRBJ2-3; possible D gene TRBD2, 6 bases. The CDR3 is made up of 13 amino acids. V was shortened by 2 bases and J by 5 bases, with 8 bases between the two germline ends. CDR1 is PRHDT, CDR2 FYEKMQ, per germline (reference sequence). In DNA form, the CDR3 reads TGTGCCAGCAGCTTAACAGCGGGAGATACGCAGTATTTT. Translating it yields CASSLTAGDTQYF.

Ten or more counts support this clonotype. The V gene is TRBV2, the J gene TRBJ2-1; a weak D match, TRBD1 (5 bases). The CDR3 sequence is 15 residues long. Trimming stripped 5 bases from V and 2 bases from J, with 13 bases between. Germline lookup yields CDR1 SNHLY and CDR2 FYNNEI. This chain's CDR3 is CASSTQGITYNEQFF. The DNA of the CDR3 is TGTGCCAGCAGTACCCAGGGAATCACCTACAATGAGCAGTTCTTC.

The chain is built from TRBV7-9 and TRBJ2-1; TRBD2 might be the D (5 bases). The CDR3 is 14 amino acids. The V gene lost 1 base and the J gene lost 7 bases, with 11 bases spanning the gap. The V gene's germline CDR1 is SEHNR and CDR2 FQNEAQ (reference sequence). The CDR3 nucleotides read TGTGCCAGCAGCTTAGGAGCCGGGAATAATGAGCAGTTCTTC. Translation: CASSLGAGNNEQFF.

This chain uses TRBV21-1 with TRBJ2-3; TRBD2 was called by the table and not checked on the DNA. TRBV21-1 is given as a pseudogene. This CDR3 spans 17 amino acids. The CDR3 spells CASSTPLLREATDTQYF. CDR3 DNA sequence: TGTGCCAGCAGCACACCACTTCTGCGGGAGGCCACAGATACGCAGTATTTT.

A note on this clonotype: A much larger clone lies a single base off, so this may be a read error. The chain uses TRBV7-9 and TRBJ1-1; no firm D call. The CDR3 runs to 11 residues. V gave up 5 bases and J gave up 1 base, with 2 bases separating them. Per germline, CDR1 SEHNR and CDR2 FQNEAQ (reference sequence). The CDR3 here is CASSENTEAFF. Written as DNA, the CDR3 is TGTGCCAGCAGCGAGAACACTGAAGCTTTCTTT.

The CDR3 DNA reads as TGTGCCAGCATGAGAGCGAGCTCCTACGAGCAGTACTTC. As protein: CASMRASSYEQYF. The chain recombines TRBV6-5 with TRBJ2-7; D remains ambiguous. The germline CDR1 and CDR2 sequences are MNHEY and SVGAGI. Between the trimmed V and J ends, which lost 7 bases and 0 bases, there was a span of 10 bases. The CDR3 runs to 13 residues.

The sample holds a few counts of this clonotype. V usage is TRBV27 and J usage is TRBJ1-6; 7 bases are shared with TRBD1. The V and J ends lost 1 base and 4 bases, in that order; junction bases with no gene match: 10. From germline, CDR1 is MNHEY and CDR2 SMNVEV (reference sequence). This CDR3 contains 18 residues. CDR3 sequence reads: CASSLYGQVGTYNSPLHF. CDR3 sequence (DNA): TGTGCCAGCAGTTTATACGGACAGGTGGGGACATATAATTCACCCCTCCACTTT.

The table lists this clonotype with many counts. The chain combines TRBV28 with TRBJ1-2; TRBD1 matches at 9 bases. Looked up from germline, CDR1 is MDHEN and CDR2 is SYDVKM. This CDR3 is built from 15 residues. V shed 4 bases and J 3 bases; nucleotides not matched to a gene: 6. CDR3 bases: TGTGCCAGCAGTTCTCCGGGACAGGGTTACTATGGCTACACCTTC. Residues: CASSSPGQGYYGYTF.

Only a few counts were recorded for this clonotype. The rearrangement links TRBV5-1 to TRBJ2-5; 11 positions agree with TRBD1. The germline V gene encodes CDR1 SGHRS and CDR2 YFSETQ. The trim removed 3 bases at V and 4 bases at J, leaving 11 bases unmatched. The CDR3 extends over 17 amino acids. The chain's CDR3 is CASSSLPGTGGRETQYF. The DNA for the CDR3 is TGCGCCAGCAGCTCCCTCCCCGGGACAGGGGGTCGAGAGACCCAGTACTTC.

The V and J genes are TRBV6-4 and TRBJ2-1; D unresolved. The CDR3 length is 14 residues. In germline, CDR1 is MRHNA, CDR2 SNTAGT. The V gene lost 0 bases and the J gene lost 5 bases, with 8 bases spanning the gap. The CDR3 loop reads CASSDSTGHNEQFF. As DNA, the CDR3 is TGTGCCAGCAGTGACTCGACTGGCCACAATGAGCAGTTCTTC.

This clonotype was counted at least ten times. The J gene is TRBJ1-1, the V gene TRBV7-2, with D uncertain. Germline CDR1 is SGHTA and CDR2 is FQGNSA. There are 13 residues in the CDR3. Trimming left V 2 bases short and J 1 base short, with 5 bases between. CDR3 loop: CASSLPRNTEAFF. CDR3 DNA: TGTGCCAGCAGCTTACCGAGGAACACTGAAGCTTTCTTT.

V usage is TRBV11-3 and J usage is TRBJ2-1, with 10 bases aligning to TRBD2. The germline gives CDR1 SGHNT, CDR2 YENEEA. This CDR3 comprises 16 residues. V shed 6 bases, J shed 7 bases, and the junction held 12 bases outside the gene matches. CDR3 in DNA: TGTGCCAGCAGTTTTAGCAGCGGGAGGGCCGAGAATGAGCAGTTCTTC. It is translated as CASSFSSGRAENEQFF.

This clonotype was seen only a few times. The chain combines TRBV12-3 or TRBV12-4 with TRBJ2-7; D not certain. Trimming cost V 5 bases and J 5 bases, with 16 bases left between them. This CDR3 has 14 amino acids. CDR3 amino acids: CASSPLPGWDEQYF. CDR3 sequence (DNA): TGTGCCAGCAGTCCCCTCCCGGGCTGGGACGAGCAGTACTTC.

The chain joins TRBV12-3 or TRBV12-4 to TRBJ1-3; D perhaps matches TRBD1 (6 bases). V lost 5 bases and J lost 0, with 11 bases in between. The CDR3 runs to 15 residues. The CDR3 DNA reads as TGTGCCAGCAGTGCCGGGGGCAGCTCTGGAAACACCATATATTTT. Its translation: CASSAGGSSGNTIYF.

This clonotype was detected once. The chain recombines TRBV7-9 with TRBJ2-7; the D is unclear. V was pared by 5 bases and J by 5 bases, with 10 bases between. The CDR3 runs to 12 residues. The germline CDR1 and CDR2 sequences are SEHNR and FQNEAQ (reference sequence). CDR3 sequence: CASSAAGDEQYF. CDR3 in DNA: TGTGCCAGCAGCGCAGCAGGTGACGAGCAGTACTTC.